What follows are 11 T cell receptor beta chains derived from one specimen sequenced in a study of cytomegalovirus exposure and HLA in healthy donors (dated 2017 in TCRdb). Libraries came from the immunoSEQ multiplex PCR assay. The multiplex PCR relied on a mix of 60 forward primers for TCR Vbeta segments and 13 reverse primers for TCR Jbeta segments. Drawn from immuneACCESS, this table holds only the in-frame rearrangements with V and J called that TCRdb kept. Clones are partly lost; checked studies trace under half to an unresolved V gene and leave the rest unexplained. The sample includes 150,000 to 200,000 clones, with 65% to 80% observed a single time. The biggest ten clones account for over 2% of the sample. The specimen was PBMCs. The receptors derive from a woman aged 25 to 39 in good health and CMV-seropositive.

This clone was seen only a few times. The CDR3 region is CASSQGPSRHYEQYF. The CDR3 coding sequence is TGCGCCAGCAGCCAAGGCCCCAGCAGGCACTACGAGCAGTACTTC. The J gene is TRBJ2-7, the V gene TRBV4-1; D is ambiguous. The germline gives CDR1 MGHRA, CDR2 YSYEKL. This CDR3 contains 15 residues. Trimming left V 1 base short and J 3 bases short, with 13 bases between.

Comments on this clone: This CDR3 is also generated by other DNA sequences in the sample. The chain uses TRBV18 and TRBJ2-2; TRBD1 matches 9 bases. This CDR3 comprises 15 residues. The V segment lost 3 bases and the J segment 1 base; nucleotides outside the gene matches: 0. CDR1 and CDR2 from the germline V gene are KGHSH and LQKENI. The CDR3 region is CASSPDRGNTGELFF. Here the CDR3 DNA reads TGTGCCAGCTCACCGGACAGGGGGAACACCGGGGAGCTGTTTTTT.

The chain uses TRBV19 and TRBJ1-2; D might be TRBD1 (5 bases). Trimming cost V 0 bases and J 4 bases, with 12 bases left between them. Germline V CDR1 and CDR2: LNHDA, SQIVND (reference sequence). The CDR3 consists of 15 residues. The CDR3 protein is CASSIDRGGFYGYTF. CDR3 DNA: TGTGCCAGTAGTATAGATCGCGGGGGGTTCTATGGCTACACCTTC.

V gene TRBV9 combines with J gene TRBJ2-5; 16 bases map to TRBD2. Germline V lookup: CDR1 SGDLS, CDR2 YYNGEE. This CDR3 region has 18 residues. V lost 2 bases to trimming and J lost 5 bases; unmatched junction nucleotides: 9. CDR3: CASSVGLAGGAGGETQYF. Here the CDR3 DNA reads TGTGCCAGCAGCGTGGGACTAGCGGGGGGGGCCGGAGGTGAGACCCAGTACTTC. The variable domain in full, with the rest retrieved from reference TRBV9 and TRBJ2-5, is DSGVTQTPKHLITATGQRVTLRCSPRSGDLSVYWYQQSLDQGLQFLIQYYNGEERAKGNILERFSAQQFPDLHSELNLSSLELGDSALYFCASSVGLAGGAGGETQYFGPGTRLLVL.

This sequence joins TRBV19 and TRBJ2-1; 12 bases map to TRBD2. V was pared by 6 bases and J by 1 base, with 4 bases of the junction left unmatched. Germline CDR1 and CDR2: LNHDA and SQIVND (reference sequence). The CDR3 totals 16 residues. CDR3 loop: CASRTSGGNSYNEQFF. The CDR3 region has the DNA TGTGCCAGTAGGACTAGCGGGGGCAATTCCTACAATGAGCAGTTCTTC.

This sequence joins TRBV7-9 and TRBJ1-2; D unclear. Germline CDR1 reads SEHNR; CDR2 reads FQNEAQ (reference sequence). This CDR3 spans 12 amino acids. V was cut by 1 base and J by 4 bases, with 4 bases left in between. CDR3 sequence reads: CASSLGSYGYTF. The CDR3 DNA sequence: TGTGCCAGCAGCTTAGGCAGCTATGGCTACACCTTC.

The genes are TRBV2 and TRBJ2-1; 14 bases align to TRBD2. Germline CDR1 and CDR2: SNHLY and FYNNEI. The trim removed 5 bases at V and 6 bases at J, leaving 3 bases unmatched. This CDR3 spans 15 amino acids. CDR3 bases: TGTGCCAGCAGTTTGACTAGCGGGGGGGTCAATGAGCAGTTCTTC. Protein: CASSLTSGGVNEQFF.

The chain uses TRBV30 and TRBJ1-2; D perhaps matches TRBD1 (6 bases). CDR3 length: 15 residues. The V end lost 3 bases, the J end lost 4 bases, and 18 bases lay between the germline ends. The germline CDR1 and CDR2 sequences are GTSNPN and SVGIG (reference sequence). In nucleotides, the CDR3 is TGTGCCTGGAGCCCAGTAACAGGGAAAGTCTATGGCTACACCTTC. It codes for CAWSPVTGKVYGYTF.

The chain joins TRBV30 to TRBJ2-5; TRBD2 agrees at 11 bases. Germline loops: CDR1 GTSNPN, CDR2 SVGIG (reference sequence). V gave up 2 bases and J gave up 1 base; unmatched junction bases: 3. The CDR3 totals 15 residues. CDR3 amino acids: CAWSRTSGFQETQYF. DNA of the CDR3: TGTGCCTGGAGTAGGACTAGCGGGTTCCAAGAGACCCAGTACTTC.

The V gene is TRBV4-2, the J gene TRBJ2-7, with D possibly TRBD2 on 5 matching bases. The germline CDR1 and CDR2 sequences are LGHNA and YNFKEQ. This CDR3 region has 14 residues. Trimming removed 1 base from V and 4 bases from J, with 11 bases in between. The CDR3 sequence is CASSQGRGSYEQYF. The CDR3 region has the DNA TGTGCCAGCAGCCAAGGCAGAGGGAGTTACGAGCAGTACTTC.

The chain has TRBV6-5 and TRBJ2-5, with D possibly TRBD2 on 6 matching bases. The ends were cut back, 7 bases at V and 5 bases at J, with 14 bases in the middle. CDR3 length equals 13 residues. Germline V CDR1 and CDR2: MNHEY, SVGAGI. The CDR3 region has the DNA TGTGCCAGCACCCCCGGAGGGAGGGAGACCCAGTACTTC. It is translated as CASTPGGRETQYF.